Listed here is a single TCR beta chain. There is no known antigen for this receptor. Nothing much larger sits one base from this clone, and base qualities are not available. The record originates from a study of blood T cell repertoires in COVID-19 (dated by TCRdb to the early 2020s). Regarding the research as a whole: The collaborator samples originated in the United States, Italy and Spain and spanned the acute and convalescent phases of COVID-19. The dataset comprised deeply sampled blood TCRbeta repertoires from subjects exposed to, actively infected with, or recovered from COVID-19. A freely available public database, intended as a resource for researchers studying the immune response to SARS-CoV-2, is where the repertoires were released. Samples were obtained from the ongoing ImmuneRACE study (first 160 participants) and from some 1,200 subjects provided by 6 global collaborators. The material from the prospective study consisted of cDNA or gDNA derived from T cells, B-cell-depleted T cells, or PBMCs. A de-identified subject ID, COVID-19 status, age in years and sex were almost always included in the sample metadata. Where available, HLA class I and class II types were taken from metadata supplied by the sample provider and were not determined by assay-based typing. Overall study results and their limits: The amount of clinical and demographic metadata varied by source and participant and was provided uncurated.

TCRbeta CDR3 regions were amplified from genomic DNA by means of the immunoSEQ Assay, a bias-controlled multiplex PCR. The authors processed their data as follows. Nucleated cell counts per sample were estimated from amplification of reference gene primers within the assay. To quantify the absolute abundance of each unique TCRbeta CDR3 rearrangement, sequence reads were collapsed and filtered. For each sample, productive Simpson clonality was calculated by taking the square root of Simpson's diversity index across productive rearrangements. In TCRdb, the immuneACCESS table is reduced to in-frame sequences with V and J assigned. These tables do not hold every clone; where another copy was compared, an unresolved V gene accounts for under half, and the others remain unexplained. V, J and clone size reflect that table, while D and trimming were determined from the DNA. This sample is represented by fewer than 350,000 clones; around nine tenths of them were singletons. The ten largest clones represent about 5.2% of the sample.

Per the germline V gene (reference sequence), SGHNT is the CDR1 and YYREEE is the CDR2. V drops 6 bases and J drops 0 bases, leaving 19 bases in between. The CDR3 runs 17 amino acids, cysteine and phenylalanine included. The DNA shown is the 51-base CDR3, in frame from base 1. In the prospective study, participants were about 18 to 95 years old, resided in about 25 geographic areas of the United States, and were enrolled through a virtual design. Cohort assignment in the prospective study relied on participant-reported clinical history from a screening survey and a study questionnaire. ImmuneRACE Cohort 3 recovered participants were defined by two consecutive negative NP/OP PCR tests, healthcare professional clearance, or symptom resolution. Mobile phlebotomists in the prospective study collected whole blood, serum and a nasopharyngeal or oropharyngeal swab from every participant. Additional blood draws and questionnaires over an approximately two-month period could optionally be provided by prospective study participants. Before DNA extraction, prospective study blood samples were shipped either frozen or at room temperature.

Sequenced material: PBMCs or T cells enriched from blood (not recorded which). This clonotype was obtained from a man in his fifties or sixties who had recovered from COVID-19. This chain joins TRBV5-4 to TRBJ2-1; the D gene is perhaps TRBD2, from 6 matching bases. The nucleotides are TGTGCCAGCACCCCTTCTGGCGGAGGGAGCTCCTACAATGAGCAGTTCTTC. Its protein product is CASTPSGGGSSYNEQFF.